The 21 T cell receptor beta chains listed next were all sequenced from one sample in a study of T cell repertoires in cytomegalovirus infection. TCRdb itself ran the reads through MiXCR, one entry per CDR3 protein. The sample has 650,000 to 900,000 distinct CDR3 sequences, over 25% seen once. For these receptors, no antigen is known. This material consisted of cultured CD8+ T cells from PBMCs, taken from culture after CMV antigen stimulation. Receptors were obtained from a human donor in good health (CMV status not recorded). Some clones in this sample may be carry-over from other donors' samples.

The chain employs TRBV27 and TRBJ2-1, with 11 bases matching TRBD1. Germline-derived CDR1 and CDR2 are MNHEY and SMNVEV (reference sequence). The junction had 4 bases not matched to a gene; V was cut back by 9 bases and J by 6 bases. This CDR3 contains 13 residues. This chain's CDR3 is CASGQGASNEQFF. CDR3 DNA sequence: TGTGCCAGTGGACAGGGGGCATCCAATGAGCAGTTCTTC.

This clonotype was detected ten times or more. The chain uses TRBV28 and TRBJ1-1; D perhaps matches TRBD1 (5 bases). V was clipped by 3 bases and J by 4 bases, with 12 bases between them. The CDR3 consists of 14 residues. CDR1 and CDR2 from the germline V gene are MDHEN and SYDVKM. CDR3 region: CASSLELGGTEAFF. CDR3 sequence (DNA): TGTGCCAGCAGTTTGGAGCTTGGGGGCACTGAAGCTTTCTTT.

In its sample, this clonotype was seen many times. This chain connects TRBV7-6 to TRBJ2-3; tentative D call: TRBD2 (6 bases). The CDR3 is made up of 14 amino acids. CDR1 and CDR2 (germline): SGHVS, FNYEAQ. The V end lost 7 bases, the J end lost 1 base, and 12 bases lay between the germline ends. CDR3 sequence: CASTEGGGTDTQYF. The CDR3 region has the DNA TGTGCCAGCACCGAGGGCGGGGGCACAGATACGCAGTATTTT. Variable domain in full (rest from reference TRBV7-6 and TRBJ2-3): GAGVSQSPRYKVTKRGQDVALRCDPISGHVSLYWYRQALGQGPEFLTYFNYEAQQDKSGLPNDRFSAERPEGSISTLTIQRTEQRDSAMYRCASTEGGGTDTQYFGPGTRLTVL.

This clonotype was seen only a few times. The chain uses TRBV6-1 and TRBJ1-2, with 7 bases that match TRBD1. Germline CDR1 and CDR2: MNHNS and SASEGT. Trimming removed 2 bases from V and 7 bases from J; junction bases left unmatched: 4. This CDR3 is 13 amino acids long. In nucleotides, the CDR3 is TGTGCCAGCAGTGAAATGACAGGGAGTGGCTACACCTTC. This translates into CASSEMTGSGYTF.

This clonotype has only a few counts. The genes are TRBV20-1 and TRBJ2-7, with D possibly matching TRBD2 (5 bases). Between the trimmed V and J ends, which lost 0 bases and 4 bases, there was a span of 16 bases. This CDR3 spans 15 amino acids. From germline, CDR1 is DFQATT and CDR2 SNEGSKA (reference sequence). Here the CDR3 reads CSARDEGYWNYEQYV. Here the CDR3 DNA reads TGCAGTGCTAGAGATGAGGGTTATTGGAATTACGAGCAGTACGTC.

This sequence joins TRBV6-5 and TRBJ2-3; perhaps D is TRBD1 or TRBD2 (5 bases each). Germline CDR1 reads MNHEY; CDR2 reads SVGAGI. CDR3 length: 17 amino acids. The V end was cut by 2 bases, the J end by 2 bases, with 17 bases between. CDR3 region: CASSYPSAPGPTDTQYF. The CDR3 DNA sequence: TGTGCCAGCAGTTACCCAAGTGCCCCGGGGCCCACAGATACGCAGTATTTT.

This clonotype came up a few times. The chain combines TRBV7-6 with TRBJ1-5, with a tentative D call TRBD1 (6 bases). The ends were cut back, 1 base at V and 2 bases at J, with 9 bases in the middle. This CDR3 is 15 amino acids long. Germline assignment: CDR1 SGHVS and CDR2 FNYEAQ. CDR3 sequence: CASSLEPGGNQPQHF. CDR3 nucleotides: TGTGCCAGCAGCTTAGAGCCAGGGGGCAATCAGCCCCAGCATTTT. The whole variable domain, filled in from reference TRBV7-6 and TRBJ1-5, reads GAGVSQSPRYKVTKRGQDVALRCDPISGHVSLYWYRQALGQGPEFLTYFNYEAQQDKSGLPNDRFSAERPEGSISTLTIQRTEQRDSAMYRCASSLEPGGNQPQHFGDGTRLSIL.

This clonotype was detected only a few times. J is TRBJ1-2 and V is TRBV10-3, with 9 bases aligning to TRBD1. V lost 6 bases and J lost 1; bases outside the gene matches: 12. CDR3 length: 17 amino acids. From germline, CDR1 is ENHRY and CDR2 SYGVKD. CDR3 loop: CAISNSTRDRVNYGYTF. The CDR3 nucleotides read TGTGCCATCAGCAACTCTACCCGGGACAGGGTTAACTATGGCTACACCTTC.

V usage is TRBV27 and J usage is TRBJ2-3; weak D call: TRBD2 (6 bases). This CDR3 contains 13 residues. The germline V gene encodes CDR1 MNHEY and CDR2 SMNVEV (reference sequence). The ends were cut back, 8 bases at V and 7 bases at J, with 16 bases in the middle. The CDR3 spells CASGSSGGNTQYF. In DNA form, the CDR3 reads TGTGCCAGCGGCTCTTCCGGAGGGAATACGCAGTATTTT.

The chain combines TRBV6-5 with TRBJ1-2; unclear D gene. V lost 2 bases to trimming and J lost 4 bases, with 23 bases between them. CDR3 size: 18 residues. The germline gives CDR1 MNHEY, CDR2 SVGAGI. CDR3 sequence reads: CASSYTSPLGGMGYGYTF. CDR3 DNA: TGTGCCAGCAGTTACACTTCCCCTCTGGGCGGAATGGGCTATGGCTACACCTTC.

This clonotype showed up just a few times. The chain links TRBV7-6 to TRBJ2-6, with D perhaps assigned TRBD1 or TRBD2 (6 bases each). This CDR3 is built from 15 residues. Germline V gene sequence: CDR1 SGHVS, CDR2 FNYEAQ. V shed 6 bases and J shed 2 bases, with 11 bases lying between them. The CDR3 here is CASRGGQTGANVLTF. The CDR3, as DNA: TGTGCCAGCAGGGGAGGACAGACTGGGGCCAACGTCCTGACTTTC.

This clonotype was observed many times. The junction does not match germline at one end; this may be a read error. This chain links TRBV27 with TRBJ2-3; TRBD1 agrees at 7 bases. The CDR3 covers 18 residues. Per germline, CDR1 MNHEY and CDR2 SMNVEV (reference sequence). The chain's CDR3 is CASSTTGPLQPGTDTQYF. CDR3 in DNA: TGTGCCAGCAGTACGACAGGGCCGCTTCAACCCGGCACGGATACGCAGTATTTT.

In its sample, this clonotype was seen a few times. The CDR3, as DNA: TGCAGCGTTGGACAAATGGACAGCATTACAGATACGCAGTATTTT. Its protein is CSVGQMDSITDTQYF. This chain links TRBV29-1 with TRBJ2-3; weak D call: TRBD1 (6 bases). Trimming pared 4 bases from V and 3 bases from J, leaving 17 bases between. This CDR3 spans 15 amino acids. Germline loops: CDR1 SQVTM, CDR2 ANQGSEA.

CDR3 nucleotide sequence: TGTGGGGACCGGGGGCCTAAGGGCTACACCTTC. This sequence encodes CGDRGPKGYTF. The V call is TRBV2, the J call TRBJ1-2; possible D gene TRBD1, 6 bases. From germline, CDR1 is SNHLY and CDR2 FYNNEI. This CDR3 contains 11 residues.

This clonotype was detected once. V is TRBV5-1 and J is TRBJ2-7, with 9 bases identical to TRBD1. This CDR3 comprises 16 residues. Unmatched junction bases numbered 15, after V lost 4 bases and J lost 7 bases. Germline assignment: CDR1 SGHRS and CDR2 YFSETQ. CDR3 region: CASSQIGDRVTGEQYF. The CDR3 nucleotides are TGCGCCAGCAGCCAAATTGGGGACAGGGTGACTGGTGAGCAGTACTTC.

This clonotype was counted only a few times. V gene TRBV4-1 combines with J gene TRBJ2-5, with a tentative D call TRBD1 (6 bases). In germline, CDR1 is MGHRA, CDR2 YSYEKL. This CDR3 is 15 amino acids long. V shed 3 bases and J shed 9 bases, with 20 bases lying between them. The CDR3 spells CASSHRTDLPVAQYF. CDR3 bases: TGCGCCAGCAGCCACCGGACAGACCTCCCGGTCGCCCAGTACTTC.

The CDR3 nucleotides are TGTGCCAGCAGTTTATTCTCGGTGGCAACTAATGAAAAACTGTTTTTT. Translated, it gives CASSLFSVATNEKLFF. The J gene is TRBJ1-4, the V gene TRBV27; D gene uncertain. The CDR3 loop spans 16 amino acids. The germline V gene has CDR1 MNHEY and CDR2 SMNVEV (reference sequence). The V end lost 1 base, the J end lost 0 bases, and 9 bases lay between the germline ends.

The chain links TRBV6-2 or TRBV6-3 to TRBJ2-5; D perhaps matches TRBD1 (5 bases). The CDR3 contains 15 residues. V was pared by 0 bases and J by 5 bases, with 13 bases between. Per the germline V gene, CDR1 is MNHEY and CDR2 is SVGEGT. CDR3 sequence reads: CASSYSNRAGETQYF. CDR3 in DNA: TGTGCCAGCAGTTACTCGAATCGGGCAGGGGAGACCCAGTACTTC.

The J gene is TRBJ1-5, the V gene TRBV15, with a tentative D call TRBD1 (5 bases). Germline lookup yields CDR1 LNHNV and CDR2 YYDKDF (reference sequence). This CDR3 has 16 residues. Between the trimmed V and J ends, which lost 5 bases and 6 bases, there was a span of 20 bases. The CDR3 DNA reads TGTGCCACCAGCCAGGGACGCGGAGGCAGCCTTCAGCCCCAGCATTTT. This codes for CATSQGRGGSLQPQHF. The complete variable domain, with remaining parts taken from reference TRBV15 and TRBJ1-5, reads DAMVIQNPRYQVTQFGKPVTLSCSQTLNHNVMYWYQQKSSQAPKLLFHYYDKDFNNEADTPDNFQSRRPNTSFCFLDIRSPGLGDTAMYLCATSQGRGGSLQPQHFGDGTRLSIL.

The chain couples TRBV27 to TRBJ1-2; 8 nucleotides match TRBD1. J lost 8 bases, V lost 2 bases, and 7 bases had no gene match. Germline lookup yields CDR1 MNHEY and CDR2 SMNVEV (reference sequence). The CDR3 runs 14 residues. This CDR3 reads CASSLGTGTQGYTF. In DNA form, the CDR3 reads TGTGCCAGCAGTTTAGGGACAGGTACCCAGGGCTACACCTTC.

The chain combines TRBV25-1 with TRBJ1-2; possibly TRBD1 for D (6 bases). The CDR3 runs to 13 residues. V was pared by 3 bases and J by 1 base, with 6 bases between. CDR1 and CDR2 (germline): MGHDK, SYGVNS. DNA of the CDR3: TGTGCCAGCAGTGACAGGGGTAACTATGGCTACACCTTC. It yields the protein CASSDRGNYGYTF.